This entry lists 30 T cell receptor beta chains sequenced from one sample in a study of post-analysis software for immune sequencing data. Study results and limitations: About five TRBV segments, including TRBV5-6, TRBV5-1 and TRBV20-1, were more frequent in patients than controls.

TCR beta cDNA libraries had unique molecular identifiers. TCRdb re-called the PCR reads through MiXCR, storing one row per CDR3 protein. The data contain hundreds of thousands of distinct CDR3 sequences, 25% to 30% of them singletons. These receptors are not linked to any known antigen. What was sequenced was blood. The receptors stem from a girl aged 10 to 17 with multiple sclerosis.

The V call is TRBV5-1, the J call TRBJ1-1; no clear D gene. In germline, CDR1 is SGHRS, CDR2 YFSETQ. The CDR3 length is 16 residues. Trimming pared 5 bases from V and 0 bases from J, leaving 17 bases between. CDR3 DNA: TGCGCCAGCAGTTCTACCGTAAACAGTATGAACACTGAAGCTTTCTTT. It encodes CASSSTVNSMNTEAFF.

This chain links TRBV20-1 with TRBJ2-1; 15 bases match TRBD2. Trimming cost V 3 bases and J 7 bases; bases outside gene matches: 10. This CDR3 is built from 17 residues. CDR1 and CDR2 from the germline V gene are DFQATT and SNEGSKA (reference sequence). CDR3 region: CSASWGLAGGSRNEQFF. The CDR3 DNA reads as TGCAGTGCTAGCTGGGGACTAGCGGGAGGAAGTAGGAATGAGCAGTTCTTC.

This chain connects TRBV7-2 to TRBJ2-2; D remains unclear. This CDR3 is built from 13 residues. Trimming shortened V by 0 bases and J by 3 bases, and 2 bases separated the two germline ends. CDR1 and CDR2 from the germline V gene are SGHTA and FQGNSA. The CDR3 DNA is TGTGCCAGCAGCTTAGCTGACACCGGGGAGCTGTTTTTT. Protein: CASSLADTGELFF.

V gene TRBV4-3 combines with J gene TRBJ1-6; D perhaps matches TRBD1 (6 bases). Trimming removed 9 bases at V and 5 bases at J, with 14 bases between. CDR3 size: 14 residues. Germline loops: CDR1 LGHNA, CDR2 YSLEER. The CDR3 loop is CASSRGIDNSPLHF. Here the CDR3 DNA reads TGCGCCAGTTCCAGGGGAATAGATAATTCACCCCTCCACTTT.

The rearrangement uses TRBV5-1 and TRBJ2-5; 8 bases map to TRBD1. The V gene's germline CDR1 is SGHRS and CDR2 YFSETQ. The CDR3 runs to 15 residues. V was pared by 0 bases and J by 4 bases, with 5 bases of the junction left unmatched. DNA for the CDR3: TGCGCCAGCAGCTTGGAGACAGGGGTCGGAGAGACCCAGTACTTC. This gives the protein CASSLETGVGETQYF.

CDR3 residues: CASSAQGYTEAFF. The CDR3 region has the DNA TGCGCCAGCAGCGCCCAGGGATACACTGAAGCTTTCTTT. The chain has TRBV4-3 and TRBJ1-1, with D perhaps matching TRBD1 (5 bases). Trimming pared 5 bases from V and 3 bases from J, leaving 10 bases between. The CDR3 is made up of 13 amino acids. The germline CDR1 and CDR2 sequences are LGHNA and YSLEER.

This clonotype has a handful of counts. The chain couples TRBV25-1 to TRBJ1-2; D perhaps matches TRBD1 (6 bases). The length of the CDR3 is 18 residues. CDR1 and CDR2 from the germline V gene are MGHDK and SYGVNS. The V end was cut by 2 bases, the J end by 2 bases, with 21 bases between. This CDR3 is CASSEQGMGGAGNYGYTF. In nucleotides, the CDR3 is TGTGCCAGCAGTGAACAGGGTATGGGGGGGGCAGGGAACTATGGCTACACCTTC.

This rearrangement joins TRBV7-2 to TRBJ2-1; 16 bases align to TRBD2. The CDR3 length is 17 residues. Germline V gene sequence: CDR1 SGHTA, CDR2 FQGNSA. The junction had 12 bases not matched to a gene; V was cut back by 4 bases and J by 12 bases. The CDR3 loop is CASSSQGLAGGLYGQFF. CDR3 nucleotide sequence: TGTGCCAGCAGCTCCCAGGGACTAGCGGGGGGGCTCTATGGGCAGTTCTTC. Combining the CDR3 with reference TRBV7-2 and TRBJ2-1 gives the whole variable domain GAGVSQSPSNKVTEKGKDVELRCDPISGHTALYWYRQSLGQGLEFLIYFQGNSAPDKSGLPSDRFSAERTGGSVSTLTIQRTQQEDSAVYLCASSSQGLAGGLYGQFFGPGTRLTVL.

The chain combines TRBV6-1 with TRBJ1-4; D unresolved. This CDR3 has 15 amino acids. CDR1 MNHNS and CDR2 SASEGT come from the germline V gene. Trimming pared 4 bases from V and 8 bases from J, leaving 17 bases between. The CDR3: CASSGDRARREKLFF. The CDR3 coding sequence is TGTGCCAGCAGTGGCGATAGGGCCAGACGGGAAAAACTGTTTTTT.

This clonotype was detected only once. This sequence joins TRBV4-3 and TRBJ1-2, with TRBD1 identical over 9 bases. This CDR3 spans 17 amino acids. Germline lookup yields CDR1 LGHNA and CDR2 YSLEER. V was clipped by 0 bases and J by 0 bases; unmatched bases: 5. The CDR3 DNA reads as TGCGCCAGCAGCCAAGATACGGGGACAGGGCCTAACTATGGCTACACCTTC. This translates into CASSQDTGTGPNYGYTF.

This clonotype turned up a few times. The V call is TRBV7-2, the J call TRBJ2-7; the match to TRBD1 covers 10 bases. V gave up 2 bases and J gave up 3 bases; unmatched junction bases: 10. This CDR3 has 17 amino acids. Germline lookup yields CDR1 SGHTA and CDR2 FQGNSA. The chain's CDR3 is CASSLNNRDRGVYEQYF. In nucleotides, the CDR3 is TGTGCCAGCAGCTTAAATAACCGGGACAGGGGTGTCTACGAGCAGTACTTC.

This rearrangement joins TRBV12-3 or TRBV12-4 to TRBJ2-1, with D unclear. Trimming took off 7 bases at V and 5 bases at J, with 12 bases between the two ends. This CDR3 is built from 13 residues. As DNA, the CDR3 is TGTGCCAGCACCGACGACCTAAACAATGAGCAGTTCTTC. This translates into CASTDDLNNEQFF.

This rearrangement joins TRBV20-1 to TRBJ1-2; D may be TRBD1 (5 bases). Between the trimmed V and J ends, which lost 2 bases and 5 bases, there was a span of 21 bases. Germline CDR1 reads DFQATT; CDR2 reads SNEGSKA (reference sequence). The CDR3 has 16 amino acids. Here the CDR3 reads CSARSHRQRPGYGYTF. CDR3 DNA: TGCAGTGCTAGATCCCATAGACAGCGCCCGGGATATGGCTACACCTTC.

J is TRBJ2-3 and V is TRBV12-3 or TRBV12-4; D gene ambiguous. This CDR3 has 14 residues. Trimming removed 1 base at V and 0 bases at J, with 5 bases between. CDR3: CASSLDQSTDTQYF. CDR3 bases: TGTGCCAGCAGTTTAGATCAGAGCACAGATACGCAGTATTTT.

Concerning this clonotype: One end of the junction does not line up with germline, which may come from a read error. The chain recombines TRBV20-1 with TRBJ2-3; no reliable D call. CDR1 is DFQATT and CDR2 is SNEGSKA in the germline V gene (reference sequence). This CDR3 is 10 amino acids long. CDR3 in amino acids: CSARADTHYF. The CDR3, as DNA: TGCAGTGCTCGGGCAGATACGCACTATTTT.

The chain is built from TRBV5-1 and TRBJ1-1; D uncertain. The length of the CDR3 is 12 residues. Trimming stripped 7 bases from V and 8 bases from J, with 15 bases between. Germline CDR1 and CDR2: SGHRS and YFSETQ. DNA of the CDR3: TGCGCCAGCCTCTCCGGTGGTGGCGAAGCTTTCTTT. Translating gives CASLSGGGEAFF.

This clonotype showed up many times. The V gene is TRBV9, the J gene TRBJ2-7; 12 positions match TRBD1. This CDR3 contains 16 residues. Trimming cost V 0 bases and J 4 bases; bases outside gene matches: 5. Germline values: CDR1 SGDLS, CDR2 YYNGEE. DNA of the CDR3: TGTGCCAGCAGCGTAGCCGGGACAGGGGGCAGTTACGAGCAGTACTTC. Protein sequence: CASSVAGTGGSYEQYF.

The chain carries TRBV10-3 and TRBJ1-2, with D perhaps TRBD1 (6 bases). Trimming pared 9 bases from V and 7 bases from J, leaving 21 bases between. The CDR3 has 14 residues. Looked up from germline, CDR1 is ENHRY and CDR2 is SYGVKD. The CDR3 loop is CAIGATKGESGYTF. The CDR3, as DNA: TGTGCCATAGGGGCCACTAAGGGGGAGAGTGGCTACACCTTC.

This clonotype has more than one count but fewer than ten. The chain couples TRBV14 to TRBJ2-1; D is ambiguous. V was shortened by 1 base and J by 3 bases, with 16 bases between the two germline ends. There are 17 residues in the CDR3. CDR1 SGHDN and CDR2 FVKESK come from the germline V gene. CDR3 in DNA: TGTGCCAGCAGCCAAGCTCTTTCCGTTTCTTACTACAATGAGCAGTTCTTC. As protein: CASSQALSVSYYNEQFF.

The chain links TRBV7-2 to TRBJ1-2; D ambiguous. CDR3 length: 13 amino acids. V was pared by 5 bases and J by 1 base, with 8 bases between. The germline V gene has CDR1 SGHTA and CDR2 FQGNSA. The CDR3 DNA follows: TGTGCCAGCAGCGGCGACCTTAACTATGGCTACACCTTC. Residues: CASSGDLNYGYTF.

CDR3 protein: CASSTGHARGELFF. DNA of the CDR3: TGTGCCAGCAGCACCGGGCACGCTAGGGGGGAGCTGTTTTTT. The chain recombines TRBV13 with TRBJ2-2; D not resolved. V lost 5 bases, J lost 8 bases, and 15 bases lay in between. Per germline, CDR1 PRHDT and CDR2 FYEKMQ (reference sequence). The CDR3 totals 14 residues.

This chain joins TRBV20-1 and TRBJ1-2; TRBD1 agrees at 9 bases. The germline V gene encodes CDR1 DFQATT and CDR2 SNEGSKA (reference sequence). The CDR3 is 13 residues long. V lost 6 bases to trimming and J lost 8 bases; unmatched junction nucleotides: 10. CDR3 nucleotides: TGCAGTGCACTACAGGGGGCTGGGGGCGGCTACACCTTC. Protein product: CSALQGAGGGYTF.

This clonotype was detected a few times. V is TRBV5-1 and J is TRBJ2-1, with 7 nucleotides matching TRBD1. The CDR3 is 19 residues long. Per germline, CDR1 SGHRS and CDR2 YFSETQ. V lost 2 bases to trimming and J lost 4 bases; unmatched junction nucleotides: 18. DNA of the CDR3: TGCGCCAGCAGCTTCGTCGACAGGGTCTACCAATCGCGGTACAATGAGCAGTTCTTC. Translating gives CASSFVDRVYQSRYNEQFF.

This clonotype was detected a few times. The V gene is TRBV10-3, the J gene TRBJ2-7; D gene unclear. Germline loops: CDR1 ENHRY, CDR2 SYGVKD. The CDR3 has 14 residues. Trimming removed 0 bases at V and 6 bases at J, with 12 bases between. In DNA, the CDR3 is TGTGCCATCAGTGAGTCGAAGTTCGTATCCGAGCAGTACTTC. It yields the protein CAISESKFVSEQYF.

There are a few counts of this clonotype. The chain joins TRBV29-1 to TRBJ2-3; 10 bases fit TRBD2. This CDR3 is built from 16 residues. Germline V lookup: CDR1 SQVTM, CDR2 ANQGSEA. The V and J ends lost 4 bases and 1 base, in that order; junction bases with no gene match: 8. The CDR3 reads CSVGLLAGAGTDTQYF. The CDR3 DNA follows: TGCAGCGTTGGGCTCCTAGCGGGGGCTGGCACAGATACGCAGTATTTT.

V is TRBV20-1 and J is TRBJ2-1; 12 positions agree with TRBD1. V dropped 0 bases and J dropped 4; count of bases not matched to a gene: 1. This CDR3 contains 15 residues. The germline gives CDR1 DFQATT, CDR2 SNEGSKA (reference sequence). The CDR3 nucleotides read TGCAGTGCTAGAGAGGGACAGGGGGCTTACAATGAGCAGTTCTTC. This translates into CSAREGQGAYNEQFF.

The sample holds a few counts of this clonotype. V is TRBV7-2 and J is TRBJ2-3; tentatively, D is TRBD1 (6 bases). Per the germline V gene, CDR1 is SGHTA and CDR2 is FQGNSA. V was cut by 2 bases and J by 4 bases, with 13 bases left in between. The CDR3 is 15 residues long. In DNA, the CDR3 is TGTGCCAGCAGCTTATCGACAGGCAGGGCAGATACGCAGTATTTT. Amino acid sequence: CASSLSTGRADTQYF.

This clonotype was counted only a few times. The chain has TRBV11-2 and TRBJ2-5; possibly TRBD2 for D (7 bases). The V gene's germline CDR1 is SGHAT and CDR2 FQNNGV. There are 14 residues in the CDR3. Trimming cost V 0 bases and J 5 bases, with 10 bases left between them. CDR3 amino acids: CASSLERGLETQYF. CDR3 DNA sequence: TGTGCCAGCAGCTTAGAGCGGGGGCTGGAGACCCAGTACTTC.

This clonotype was picked up many times. V gene TRBV7-2 combines with J gene TRBJ2-3; 11 bases are shared with TRBD2. Germline CDR1 is SGHTA and CDR2 is FQGNSA. V lost 5 bases to trimming and J lost 11 bases; unmatched junction nucleotides: 12. The CDR3 is 15 residues long. The CDR3 sequence is CASSATSGGDGRQYF. In DNA, the CDR3 is TGTGCCAGCAGCGCTACTAGCGGGGGCGACGGTCGGCAGTATTTT.

This clonotype was found once. The rearrangement joins TRBV20-1 to TRBJ1-5, with a tentative D call TRBD1 (5 bases). Germline V gene lookup returns CDR1 DFQATT and CDR2 SNEGSKA (reference sequence). This CDR3 comprises 17 residues. Trimming shortened V by 3 bases and J by 4 bases, and 22 bases separated the two germline ends. The CDR3: CSASPPGRRWTNQPQHF. Written as DNA, the CDR3 is TGCAGTGCTAGCCCCCCGGGACGGCGCTGGACAAATCAGCCCCAGCATTTT.